The present T cell receptor beta chain was sequenced within a study of blood T cell repertoires in COVID-19. In the study overall: Italy, Spain and the United States were the sources of the convalescent and acute COVID-19 samples.

Original processing notes: It was from reference gene primer amplification that nucleated cell counts were estimated. TCRdb's table, derived via immunoSEQ multiplex PCR, lists solely in-frame clones and lacks some. V and J calls and clone size are given by that table; D and trimming were obtained from the DNA. Of under 300,000 clones listed, 85% are singletons. Each exposed participant met a COVID-19 case in the 2 weeks preceding study entry. This clone was seen just once. This may stem from a read error, because a much larger clone lies one nucleotide away. The sample has other DNA sequences that encode this CDR3 too. This receptor was obtained from a woman in her forties or fifties who had been exposed to COVID-19. The sequenced sample was PBMCs or T cells enriched from blood (not recorded which).

The CDR3 bases are TGCGCCAGCAGCTTCCGGACTAGCGGGGGGGCCTTCGGCGAGCAGTTCTTC. This gives the protein CASSFRTSGGAFGEQFF. The V gene is TRBV4-1, the J gene TRBJ2-1; 15 bases align to TRBD2. J lost 10 bases, V lost 5 bases, and 12 bases had no gene match. The CDR3 spans 17 residues. CDR1 MGHRA and CDR2 YSYEKL come from the germline V gene.